Included here is one T cell receptor beta chain sequence, with context. The antigen is undetermined. Germline V gives CDR1 LGHNA, CDR2 YSLEER. V was pared by 2 bases and J by 4 bases, with 15 bases between. CDR3 length: 16 amino acids. The library came from three nested PCR rounds adapted from ARM-PCR protocols. TCRdb recomputed calls from the multiplex PCR reads with MiXCR, one row per CDR3 protein. The profile shows more than 90,000 distinct CDR3 sequences, roughly 66% of them singletons. This sample's RNA came from whole unsorted tissue. This sample stems from a study of tumor and adjacent non-tumor tissue in lung cancer. Study-level background: There were 11 to 13 adenocarcinoma, 2 squamous cell carcinoma and 1 small cell lung cancer cases. The patients, approximately 9 men and roughly 5 women, were about 31 to 76 with stage I to III disease.

Study-level points and caveats: Tumor repertoires had a smaller top 100 clone share than normal lung.

The clonotype comes from a man aged 60 to 75 with non-small cell lung cancer. Sequencing was carried out using lung tumor tissue. The chain joins TRBV4-3 to TRBJ2-1; no clear D gene. CDR3: CASSQMSMSSYNEQFF. CDR3 nucleotides: TGCGCCAGCAGCCAAATGAGCATGAGCTCATACAATGAGCAGTTCTTC.